The present entry profiles one T cell receptor beta chain with its context. This specimen comes from a study of blood T cell repertoires in COVID-19. Study at large: Sample material is recorded as cDNA or gDNA derived from T cells, B-cell-depleted T cells, or PBMCs.

Grouping used clinical history reported by participants in a survey and questionnaire. This CDR3 is built from 13 residues. The V gene's germline CDR1 is SGHAT and CDR2 FQNNGV. The ends were cut back, 5 bases at V and 4 bases at J, with 12 bases in the middle. Authors' methods: Reference gene primers were amplified, and this amplification served to estimate nucleated cell counts. Repertoires were generated with immunoSEQ multiplex PCR, while TCRdb's copy carries only in-frame clones and drops some. Clonal size and the V and J genes are those of that table, whereas D and trimming came from the DNA. The sample contains hundreds of thousands of clones, about 85% of which appear only once.

The sample taken for sequencing was PBMCs or T cells enriched from blood (not recorded which). The clonotype was recovered from a woman between 18 and 29 years old with acute COVID-19. The chain couples TRBV11-2 to TRBJ2-7; tentatively, D is TRBD1 (5 bases). The CDR3 coding sequence is TGTGCCAGCAGCGGCCAGGGTGAGTACGAGCAGTACTTC. The encoded protein is CASSGQGEYEQYF.